The 21 T cell receptor beta chains below were found in one sample sequenced in a study of lymphopenia after photon versus proton radiotherapy. The repertoire was sequenced with immunoSEQ multiplex PCR; TCRdb's copy has only in-frame clones and lacks some. Among over 50,000 clones, approximately 86% were seen once, and the ten largest hold about 2.3%. The sequencing used peripheral blood, collected from a patient treated with photon-based radiotherapy. The source of these receptors is a man aged 35-49 years with gastric cancer.

This rearrangement joins TRBV29-1 to TRBJ2-1; D is unclear. Deletions cut 4 bases from V and 0 bases from J, with 7 bases between. Germline assignment: CDR1 SQVTM and CDR2 ANQGSEA. The CDR3 runs to 13 residues. The CDR3 region is CSVGSISYNEQFF. The CDR3 coding sequence is TGCAGCGTTGGGAGCATCTCCTACAATGAGCAGTTCTTC.

The V gene is TRBV23-1, the J gene TRBJ2-1; D call uncertain. TRBV23-1 is treated as an ORF (open reading frame) with a function not yet certain. With 3 bases removed from V and 7 bases from J, the gap between germline ends came to 7 bases. The CDR3 covers 12 residues. CDR3 DNA: TGCGCCAGCAGTCATGTAACAAATGAGCAGTTCTTC. Translation: CASSHVTNEQFF.

The chain links TRBV18 to TRBJ1-4, with D possibly matching TRBD1 (5 bases). V lost 8 bases to trimming and J lost 4 bases, with 14 bases between them. Germline lookup yields CDR1 KGHSH and CDR2 LQKENI. CDR3 length: 14 residues. CDR3 protein: CASAAGQDNEKLFF. In nucleotides, the CDR3 is TGTGCCAGCGCCGCAGGGCAGGATAATGAAAAACTGTTTTTT.

The chain combines TRBV19 with TRBJ1-3, with 7 bases aligning to TRBD1. The V segment lost 4 bases and the J segment 4 bases; nucleotides outside the gene matches: 7. Germline-derived CDR1 and CDR2 are LNHDA and SQIVND (reference sequence). The CDR3 runs 15 residues. CDR3 sequence (DNA): TGTGCCAGTAGTAGGAGACAGGGACCAGGAAACACCATATATTTT. It is translated as CASSRRQGPGNTIYF.

This chain joins TRBV11-3 and TRBJ2-1; 15 bases are shared with TRBD2. The CDR3 contains 19 residues. The V gene's germline CDR1 is SGHNT and CDR2 YENEEA. The V gene end was trimmed by 0 bases and the J gene end by 0 bases; junction bases not matched to a gene: 3. The CDR3 DNA follows: TGTGCCAGCAGCTTAGAGGGGACTAGCGGGGGGAGCTCCTACAATGAGCAGTTCTTC. It yields the protein CASSLEGTSGGSSYNEQFF.

In its sample, this clone was seen a few times. The chain uses TRBV19 and TRBJ1-1, with 7 bases aligning to TRBD1. The CDR3 contains 14 residues. Germline CDR1 is LNHDA and CDR2 is SQIVND (reference sequence). V lost 4 bases and J lost 6; bases outside the gene matches: 8. CDR3 loop: CASSTPGQISEAFF. As DNA, the CDR3 is TGTGCCAGTAGTACCCCGGGACAGATCTCTGAAGCTTTCTTT.

This clone has just one count. The chain uses TRBV13 and TRBJ1-3; D is unclear. The CDR3 has 11 residues. Germline CDR1 reads PRHDT; CDR2 reads FYEKMQ (reference sequence). The germline V and J ends were trimmed by 5 bases and 5 bases, with 4 bases remaining between them. As DNA, the CDR3 is TGTGCCAGCAGCCAACGAAACACCATATATTTT. Amino acid sequence: CASSQRNTIYF.

This chain joins TRBV15 and TRBJ1-2, with D perhaps TRBD1 (6 bases). Trimming took 0 bases from V and 4 from J, leaving 18 bases between them. Germline CDR1 and CDR2: LNHNV and YYDKDF (reference sequence). This CDR3 comprises 17 residues. This chain's CDR3 is CATSRDLVGAASYGYTF. As DNA, the CDR3 is TGTGCCACCAGCAGAGACCTAGTGGGGGCGGCTAGCTATGGCTACACCTTC.

The sample holds a few counts of this clone. The chain uses TRBV7-2 and TRBJ1-3; no clear D gene. The CDR3 contains 15 residues. The V end lost 1 base, the J end lost 0 bases, and 7 bases lay between the germline ends. Germline CDR1 SGHTA, CDR2 FQGNSA. The CDR3: CASSLGPLSGNTIYF. CDR3 nucleotide sequence: TGTGCCAGCAGCTTAGGGCCTCTCTCTGGAAACACCATATATTTT. The full variable domain, completed using reference TRBV7-2 and TRBJ1-3, is GAGVSQSPSNKVTEKGKDVELRCDPISGHTALYWYRQSLGQGLEFLIYFQGNSAPDKSGLPSDRFSAERTGGSVSTLTIQRTQQEDSAVYLCASSLGPLSGNTIYFGEGSWLTVV.

The rearrangement uses TRBV5-6 and TRBJ1-1, with D maybe TRBD1 (6 bases). The CDR3 is 14 amino acids. Trimming cost V 0 bases and J 1 base, with 7 bases left between them. Germline V gives CDR1 SGHDT, CDR2 YYEEEE. The CDR3: CASSLARGNTEAFF. The CDR3 DNA is TGTGCCAGCAGCTTGGCCAGGGGGAACACTGAAGCTTTCTTT.

J is TRBJ2-3 and V is TRBV7-3; the D is unclear. Germline V gene data show CDR1 as SGHTA and CDR2 as FQGTGA. The CDR3 extends over 15 amino acids. With 4 bases removed from V and 4 bases from J, the gap between germline ends came to 15 bases. The CDR3 DNA reads TGTGCCAGCAGCTCCGACGGCGGTCTCGCAGATACGCAGTATTTT. Amino acid sequence: CASSSDGGLADTQYF.

The genes are TRBV18 and TRBJ2-7; D is uncertain. The CDR3 sequence is 12 residues long. Germline assignment: CDR1 KGHSH and CDR2 LQKENI. Trimming left V 2 bases short and J 6 bases short, with 8 bases between. DNA of the CDR3: TGTGCCAGCTCACCAGACGTTTTCGAGCAGTACTTC. Translating it yields CASSPDVFEQYF.

Concerning this clone itself: The junction departs from the called germline gene at one end, perhaps through a read error. The genes are TRBV30 and TRBJ1-1, with D perhaps TRBD1 (6 bases). CDR1 is GTSNPN, CDR2 SVGIG, per germline (reference sequence). The CDR3 is 17 residues long. This CDR3 is CAWSRGKTGTGNAEAFF. The CDR3 bases are TGTGCCTGGAGTAGGGGGAAAACAGGGACGGGGAACGCTGAAGCTTTCTTT.

The chain employs TRBV4-2 and TRBJ2-2, with D perhaps assigned TRBD1 or TRBD2 (5 bases each). V lost 0 bases and J lost 6, with 11 bases in between. Per the germline V gene, CDR1 is LGHNA and CDR2 is YNFKEQ. The CDR3 is made up of 15 amino acids. This CDR3 is CASSQDLGEPGELFF. CDR3 DNA sequence: TGTGCCAGCAGCCAAGATCTGGGGGAACCCGGGGAGCTGTTTTTT.

The chain uses TRBV5-1 and TRBJ2-1; TRBD2 matches 7 bases. This CDR3 has 16 residues. Germline values: CDR1 SGHRS, CDR2 YFSETQ. Germline trimming cut 1 base from V and 5 bases from J; bases unmatched to any gene: 9. CDR3: CASSLRGPGRDNEQFF. The CDR3 DNA follows: TGCGCCAGCAGCTTGCGCGGGCCAGGGAGGGACAATGAGCAGTTCTTC.

This clone has only one observation. The rearrangement joins TRBV15 to TRBJ2-5; 7 bases map to TRBD1. V trimming: 3 bases; J trimming: 2 bases; junction bases outside the gene matches: 9. Germline CDR1 and CDR2: LNHNV and YYDKDF (reference sequence). The CDR3 runs to 16 residues. CDR3 DNA: TGTGCCACCAGCAGGGGGGTTAGGGGGCGTCAAGAGACCCAGTACTTC. This codes for CATSRGVRGRQETQYF.

This clone showed up just a few times. This rearrangement joins TRBV7-9 to TRBJ1-4; D not resolved. CDR3 size: 11 residues. In germline, CDR1 is SEHNR, CDR2 FQNEAQ (reference sequence). The V end was cut by 3 bases, the J end by 7 bases, with 3 bases between. The CDR3 DNA sequence: TGTGCCAGCAGCTTTGGTGAAAAACTGTTTTTT. Amino acids: CASSFGEKLFF.

This chain joins TRBV18 and TRBJ1-2; no firm D call. This CDR3 is 15 amino acids long. The germline V gene encodes CDR1 KGHSH and CDR2 LQKENI. V lost 3 bases and J 0 bases, leaving 11 bases between the germline ends. The CDR3 sequence is CASSPGRTSNYGYTF. The CDR3 DNA reads as TGTGCCAGCTCACCCGGCAGGACCTCTAACTATGGCTACACCTTC.

The V and J genes are TRBV11-3 and TRBJ2-2, with 9 nucleotides matching TRBD1. With V trimmed by 5 bases and J by 4 bases, 5 bases remained unmatched. Per the germline V gene, CDR1 is SGHNT and CDR2 is YENEEA. This CDR3 is built from 15 residues. CDR3 in DNA: TGTGCCAGCAGCCTGGACAGGGGAGGCACCGGGGAGCTGTTTTTT. This translates into CASSLDRGGTGELFF. Combining the CDR3 with reference TRBV11-3 and TRBJ2-2 gives the whole variable domain EAGVVQSPRYKIIEKKQPVAFWCNPISGHNTLYWYLQNLGQGPELLIRYENEEAVDDSQLPKDRFSAERLKGVDSTLKIQPAELGDSAVYLCASSLDRGGTGELFFGEGSRLTVL.

The rearrangement links TRBV4-1 to TRBJ2-7; D is unclear. This CDR3 region has 13 residues. Germline CDR1 MGHRA, CDR2 YSYEKL. The V end was cut by 0 bases, the J end by 2 bases, with 5 bases between. CDR3 nucleotide sequence: TGCGCCAGCAGCCAAGACAGCACCTACGAGCAGTACTTC. Translation gives CASSQDSTYEQYF.

The rearrangement joins TRBV5-4 to TRBJ1-4, with TRBD1 identical over 10 bases. The CDR3 consists of 16 residues. Germline V lookup: CDR1 SGHNT, CDR2 YYREEE (reference sequence). V was pared by 4 bases and J by 4 bases, with 7 bases of the junction left unmatched. DNA for the CDR3: TGTGCCAGCAGCCGTACGCGGGACAGGGGTAATGAAAAACTGTTTTTT. Residues: CASSRTRDRGNEKLFF.